The sequence of this TCR beta chain was determined in a study of technical replicates of blood from several donors. TCRdb keeps only in-frame clones here, not all; method: immunoSEQ multiplex PCR. The data show roughly 90,000 clones, with 80% to 95% seen just once and around 0.3% held by the top ten. The sequence was obtained from a human donor in good health. The sample was T cells isolated from PBMCs.

The CDR3 reads CASSLGDNNEQFF. The CDR3 nucleotides read TGTGCCAGCAGCTTAGGGGACAACAATGAGCAGTTCTTC. The chain combines TRBV7-6 with TRBJ2-1; the D gene is possibly TRBD1 (6 bases). V lost 1 base and J lost 5, with 6 bases in between. The length of the CDR3 is 13 residues. Per the germline V gene, CDR1 is SGHVS and CDR2 is FNYEAQ.